This T cell receptor beta chain was captured by sequencing in a study of T cells in Graves' hyperthyroidism and ophthalmopathy. At the level of the study: Prior to any treatment, at the point of initial diagnosis, peripheral blood was collected.

This clonotype was found many times. Its antigen is unknown. The study excluded patients with uncontrolled infection, other autoimmune disease, pregnancy or lactation. Orbital computed tomography, thyroid ultrasound, serum thyroxine and TRAb, and clinical symptoms together informed the diagnoses. This CDR3 region has 13 residues. Germline V lookup: CDR1 SGHVS, CDR2 FQNEAQ. The ends were cut back, 3 bases at V and 5 bases at J, with 8 bases in the middle. Findings and caveats of the study: In blood, most of the thyroid clonotypes expanded above 0.001 were also present.

From RNA transcripts, TCR beta CDR3 regions were amplified. When the TCR CDR3 underwent first-round RT-PCR, the HTBI primer set was used. TCRdb independently ran MiXCR on the multiplex PCR reads; one entry per CDR3 protein. This table holds more than 450,000 distinct CDR3 sequences, around 13% found once. What was sequenced was blood. The chain carries TRBV7-8 and TRBJ1-5; D gene uncertain. The sequence was collected from a woman aged 40-49 years with Graves' hyperthyroidism. CDR3 residues: CASSLKGDQPQHF. Written as DNA, the CDR3 is TGTGCCAGCAGCTTGAAGGGAGATCAGCCCCAGCATTTT. Looking up the rest from reference TRBV7-8 and TRBJ1-5 gives the full variable domain: GAGVSQSPRYKVAKRGQDVALRCDPISGHVSLFWYQQALGQGPEFLTYFQNEAQLDKSGLPSDRFFAERPEGSVSTLKIQRTQQEDSAVYLCASSLKGDQPQHFGDGTRLSIL.